Listed here are 17 T cell receptor beta chains from one sample, sequenced in a study of radiotherapy plus CTLA-4 blockade in lung cancer. Repertoires were generated with immunoSEQ multiplex PCR, while TCRdb's copy carries only in-frame clones and drops some. The table records 78,000 or so clones, more than 75% of them present only once. The sequencing used peripheral blood, collected from a patient treated with radiotherapy plus ipilimumab. The receptors here all came from a human donor with non-small cell lung cancer who had stable disease on radiotherapy plus ipilimumab.

The chain recombines TRBV9 with TRBJ1-5; D possibly corresponds to TRBD1 (5 bases). CDR1 SGDLS and CDR2 YYNGEE come from the germline V gene. This CDR3 is 19 amino acids long. V gave up 0 bases and J gave up 6 bases, with 25 bases separating them. CDR3 loop: CASSVGPKQDSGNGQPQHF. The CDR3 DNA sequence: TGTGCCAGCAGCGTAGGCCCCAAACAAGACAGTGGGAATGGTCAGCCCCAGCATTTT.

Worth noting for this clone: Other DNA sequences from this sample encode an identical CDR3 as well. The chain uses TRBV13 and TRBJ2-7; D might be TRBD2 (6 bases). The germline V and J ends were trimmed by 5 bases and 4 bases, with 9 bases remaining between them. Germline V gene data show CDR1 as PRHDT and CDR2 as FYEKMQ (reference sequence). The CDR3 has 12 residues. CDR3 DNA: TGTGCCAGCAGCCTCGGGGGATACGAGCAGTACTTC. It codes for CASSLGGYEQYF.

The chain uses TRBV28 and TRBJ1-3; D may be TRBD1 (5 bases). The CDR3 is 17 residues long. Germline V gene data show CDR1 as MDHEN and CDR2 as SYDVKM. V was shortened by 2 bases and J by 4 bases, with 18 bases between the two germline ends. Written as DNA, the CDR3 is TGTGCCAGCAGTTTAAGGGCCCGCCCCGGGGCCGGAAACACCATATATTTT. Residues: CASSLRARPGAGNTIYF.

The J gene is TRBJ2-1, the V gene TRBV30; a weak D match, TRBD1 (6 bases). Per germline, CDR1 GTSNPN and CDR2 SVGIG (reference sequence). The CDR3 sequence is 16 residues long. V lost 2 bases and J 5 bases, leaving 19 bases between the germline ends. The CDR3 nucleotides are TGTGCCTGGAGTCATTCAACTCCCCGACAGGACAATGAGCAGTTCTTC. The encoded protein is CAWSHSTPRQDNEQFF.

CDR3 region: CASSLMGLNTGELFF. CDR3 DNA sequence: TGTGCCAGCAGCTTAATGGGACTGAACACCGGGGAGCTGTTTTTT. The chain joins TRBV7-3 to TRBJ2-2; maybe TRBD2 (6 bases). The ends were cut back, 1 base at V and 1 base at J, with 7 bases in the middle. Germline V gene lookup returns CDR1 SGHTA and CDR2 FQGTGA. The CDR3 totals 15 residues.

V is TRBV6-5 and J is TRBJ1-4; D call uncertain. Trimming cost V 2 bases and J 5 bases, with 12 bases left between them. The CDR3 extends over 15 amino acids. Per the germline V gene, CDR1 is MNHEY and CDR2 is SVGAGI. Written as DNA, the CDR3 is TGTGCCAGCAGTTACGTCGCGAAGGGAAATGAAAAACTGTTTTTT. It specifies CASSYVAKGNEKLFF.

This CDR3 reads CASSPGGTSTTDTQYF. The CDR3 DNA sequence: TGCGCCAGCAGCCCCGGGGGGACCAGCACCACAGATACGCAGTATTTT. The J gene is TRBJ2-3, the V gene TRBV5-1; TRBD2 matches at 7 bases. The junction had 10 bases not matched to a gene; V was cut back by 4 bases and J by 2 bases. Germline V gene lookup returns CDR1 SGHRS and CDR2 YFSETQ. The CDR3 loop spans 16 amino acids.

This clone was found a few times. For the CDR3, the DNA is TGTGCCAGCACGGGACAGGGGGCGCGGGGCTACACCTTC. This gives the protein CASTGQGARGYTF. This chain connects TRBV2 to TRBJ1-2; 12 nucleotides align to TRBD1. This CDR3 is 13 amino acids long. J was trimmed by 8 bases and V by 7 bases; bases with no gene match: 5. Germline assignment: CDR1 SNHLY and CDR2 FYNNEI.

The V and J genes are TRBV20-1 and TRBJ2-7; 7 bases match TRBD1. Trimming cost V 6 bases and J 6 bases; bases outside gene matches: 5. Germline V gene sequence: CDR1 DFQATT, CDR2 SNEGSKA (reference sequence). CDR3 length: 11 residues. The CDR3 region has the DNA TGCAGTGCCGAGGGGGCGGGCGAGCAGTACTTC. Translation: CSAEGAGEQYF.

Worth noting for this clone: The same CDR3 is also encoded by other DNA sequences in this sample. CDR3 loop: CAWSRIGGRAGGETQYF. The CDR3 coding sequence is TGTGCCTGGAGTCGGATCGGCGGGAGGGCCGGGGGGGAGACCCAGTACTTC. This chain connects TRBV30 to TRBJ2-5; 9 positions match TRBD2. V lost 2 bases to trimming and J lost 5 bases; unmatched junction nucleotides: 15. The CDR3 spans 17 residues. Per germline, CDR1 GTSNPN and CDR2 SVGIG (reference sequence).

This clone showed up just once. V is TRBV7-9 and J is TRBJ1-3; D remains ambiguous. Germline values: CDR1 SEHNR, CDR2 FQNEAQ (reference sequence). Trimming left V 4 bases short and J 4 bases short, with 11 bases between. This CDR3 comprises 14 residues. The chain's CDR3 is CASSSSGLGNTIYF. CDR3 DNA sequence: TGTGCCAGCAGCTCCTCCGGGTTAGGAAACACCATATATTTT.

This clone was detected a few times. The chain employs TRBV4-1 and TRBJ2-2; D ambiguous. The germline V gene encodes CDR1 MGHRA and CDR2 YSYEKL. The length of the CDR3 is 15 residues. Trimming pared 0 bases from V and 8 bases from J, leaving 13 bases between. The CDR3 loop reads CASSQDQRLAGELFF. CDR3 DNA: TGCGCCAGCAGCCAAGACCAGCGACTGGCGGGGGAGCTGTTTTTT.

The chain employs TRBV6-1 and TRBJ1-5; 11 bases match TRBD1. J was trimmed by 0 bases and V by 4 bases; bases with no gene match: 8. Germline V gene lookup returns CDR1 MNHNS and CDR2 SASEGT. The CDR3 runs to 18 residues. CDR3 sequence: CASSAGQGAPDSNQPQHF. The CDR3 DNA follows: TGTGCCAGCAGTGCTGGACAGGGGGCGCCTGATAGCAATCAGCCCCAGCATTTT.

This clone appeared a few times. This rearrangement joins TRBV4-1 to TRBJ2-7, with 10 bases identical to TRBD2. There are 15 residues in the CDR3. Looked up from germline, CDR1 is MGHRA and CDR2 is YSYEKL. V lost 1 base and J lost 7; bases outside the gene matches: 7. This chain's CDR3 is CASSQALAGAGEQYF. For the CDR3, the DNA is TGCGCCAGCAGCCAAGCTCTAGCGGGGGCCGGGGAGCAGTACTTC.

The chain has TRBV29-1 and TRBJ1-1; TRBD1 might be the D (6 bases). The V end lost 5 bases, the J end lost 3 bases, and 19 bases lay between the germline ends. The CDR3 has 15 residues. Germline CDR1 reads SQVTM; CDR2 reads ANQGSEA. The CDR3 here is CSVCRGNSLDTEAFF. The CDR3 nucleotides read TGCAGCGTTTGCAGGGGAAATTCGTTGGACACTGAAGCTTTCTTT.

The chain is built from TRBV28 and TRBJ2-1, with TRBD1 identical over 7 bases. Losses at the gene ends were 8 bases for V and 7 bases for J; bases not matched to a gene: 8. This CDR3 comprises 13 residues. Germline assignment: CDR1 MDHEN and CDR2 SYDVKM. Here the CDR3 reads CASWGQLRNEQFF. The CDR3 bases are TGTGCCAGCTGGGGACAGCTTAGGAATGAGCAGTTCTTC.

The CDR3 DNA reads as TGCAGCGTTGAAGATCTTGGACAGGGGAATGGCTACACCTTC. Amino acid sequence: CSVEDLGQGNGYTF. V gene TRBV29-1 combines with J gene TRBJ1-2; 9 bases align to TRBD1. The trim removed 0 bases at V and 6 bases at J, leaving 5 bases unmatched. This CDR3 comprises 14 residues. Germline values: CDR1 SQVTM, CDR2 ANQGSEA.